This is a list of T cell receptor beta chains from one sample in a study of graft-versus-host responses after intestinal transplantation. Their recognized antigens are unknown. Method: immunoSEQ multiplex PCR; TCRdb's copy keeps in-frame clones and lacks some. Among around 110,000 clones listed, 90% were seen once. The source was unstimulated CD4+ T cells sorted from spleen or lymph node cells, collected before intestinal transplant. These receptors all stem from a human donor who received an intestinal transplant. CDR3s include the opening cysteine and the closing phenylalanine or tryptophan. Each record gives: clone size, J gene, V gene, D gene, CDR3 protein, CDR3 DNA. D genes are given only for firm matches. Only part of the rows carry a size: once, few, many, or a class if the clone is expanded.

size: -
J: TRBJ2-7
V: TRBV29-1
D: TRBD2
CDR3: CSVALADYEQYF
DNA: TGCAGCGTTGCCCTAGCGGACTACGAGCAGTACTTC

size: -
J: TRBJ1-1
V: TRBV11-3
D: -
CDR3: CASSLPKDILRRMNTEAFF
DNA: TGTGCCAGCAGCTTACCCAAGGACATCCTAAGGAGAATGAACACTGAAGCTTTCTTT

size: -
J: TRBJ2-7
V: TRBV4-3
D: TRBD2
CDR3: CASSQESGGAYEQYF
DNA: TGCGCCAGCAGCCAAGAAAGCGGGGGGGCTTACGAGCAGTACTTC

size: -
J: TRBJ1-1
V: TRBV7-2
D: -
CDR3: CASSSDRNTEAFF
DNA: TGTGCCAGCAGCTCCGACAGGAACACTGAAGCTTTCTTT

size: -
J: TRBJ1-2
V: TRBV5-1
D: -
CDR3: CASSQRSALVYGYTF
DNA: TGCGCCAGCAGCCAGCGGTCGGCTCTAGTCTATGGCTACACCTTC

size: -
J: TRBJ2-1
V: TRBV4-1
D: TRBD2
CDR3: CASSQEEAGALGRNEQFF
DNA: TGCGCCAGCAGCCAAGAAGAAGCGGGAGCGTTGGGGCGAAATGAGCAGTTCTTC

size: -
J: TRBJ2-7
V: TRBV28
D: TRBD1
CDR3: CATGDRIYEQYF
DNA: TGTGCCACAGGGGACAGGATCTACGAGCAGTACTTC

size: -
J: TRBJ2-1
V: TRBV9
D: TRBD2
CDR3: CASSVEAGGYNEQFF
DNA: TGTGCCAGCAGCGTAGAAGCGGGGGGCTACAATGAGCAGTTCTTC

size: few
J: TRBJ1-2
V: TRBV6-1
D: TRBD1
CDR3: CASRKTGEYGYTF
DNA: TGTGCCAGCAGGAAGACAGGGGAATATGGCTACACCTTC

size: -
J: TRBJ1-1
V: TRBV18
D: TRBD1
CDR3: CASSPQGANTEAFF
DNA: TGTGCCAGCTCACCCCAGGGGGCGAACACTGAAGCTTTCTTT

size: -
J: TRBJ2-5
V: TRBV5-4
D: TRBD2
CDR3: CASSAEGLAGGYQETQYF
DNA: TGTGCCAGCAGCGCAGAGGGCCTAGCGGGAGGGTACCAAGAGACCCAGTACTTC

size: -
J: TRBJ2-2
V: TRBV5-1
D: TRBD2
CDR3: CASSLAGTSTGELFF
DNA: TGCGCCAGCAGCTTGGCCGGGACTAGCACCGGGGAGCTGTTTTTT

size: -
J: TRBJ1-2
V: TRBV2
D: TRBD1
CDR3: CASSERTAGQGAGYTF
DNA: TGTGCCAGCAGTGAACGGACTGCGGGACAGGGGGCTGGCTACACCTTC

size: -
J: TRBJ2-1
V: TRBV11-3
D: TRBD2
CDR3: CASSPTGTSGSRNEQFF
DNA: TGTGCCAGCAGCCCCACCGGGACTAGCGGGTCTCGCAATGAGCAGTTCTTC

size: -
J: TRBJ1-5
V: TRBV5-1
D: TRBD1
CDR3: CASSWDRGGKPQHF
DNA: TGCGCCAGCAGCTGGGACAGGGGAGGTAAGCCCCAGCATTTT

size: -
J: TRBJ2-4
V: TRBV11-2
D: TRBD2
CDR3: CASSLGRASGAKNIQYF
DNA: TGTGCCAGCAGCTTAGGTCGGGCTAGCGGAGCCAAAAACATTCAGTACTTC

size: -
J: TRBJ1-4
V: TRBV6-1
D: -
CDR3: CASTDGTPNEKLFF
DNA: TGTGCCAGCACTGACGGGACACCAAATGAAAAACTGTTTTTT

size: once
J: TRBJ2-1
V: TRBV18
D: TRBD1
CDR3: CASSPGQGAYNEQFF
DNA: TGTGCCAGCTCACCGGGACAGGGGGCGTACAATGAGCAGTTCTTC

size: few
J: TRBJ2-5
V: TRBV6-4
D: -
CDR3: CASRGAASYQETQYF
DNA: TGTGCCAGCAGGGGGGCAGCTTCGTACCAAGAGACCCAGTACTTC

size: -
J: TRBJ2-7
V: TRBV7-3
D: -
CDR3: CASSSTRLDEQYF
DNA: TGTGCCAGCAGCTCGACTAGGTTGGACGAGCAGTACTTC

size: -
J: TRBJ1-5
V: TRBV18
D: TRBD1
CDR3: CASSPNRGRDQPQHF
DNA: TGTGCCAGCTCCCCGAACAGGGGGCGCGATCAGCCCCAGCATTTT

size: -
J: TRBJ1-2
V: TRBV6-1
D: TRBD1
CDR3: CASNIGGRWVYGYTF
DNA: TGTGCCAGCAATATAGGGGGCCGGTGGGTCTATGGCTACACCTTC

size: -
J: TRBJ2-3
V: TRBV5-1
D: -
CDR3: CASSYNSVDTQYF
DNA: TGCGCCAGCAGCTATAATAGCGTAGATACGCAGTATTTT

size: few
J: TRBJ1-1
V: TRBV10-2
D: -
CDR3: CASSEPTVAEAFF
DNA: TGCGCCAGCAGTGAGCCAACTGTCGCTGAAGCTTTCTTT

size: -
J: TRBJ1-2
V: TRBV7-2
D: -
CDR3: CASSLGGVGYTF
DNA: TGTGCCAGCAGCTTAGGGGGGGTTGGCTACACCTTC

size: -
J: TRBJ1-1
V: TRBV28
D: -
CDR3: CASSSPGGTEAFF
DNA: TGTGCCAGCAGTTCCCCGGGGGGCACTGAAGCTTTCTTT

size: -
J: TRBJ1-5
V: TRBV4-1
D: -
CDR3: CASSQDQGRANNQPQHF
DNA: TGCGCCAGCAGCCAAGATCAGGGCAGGGCGAATAATCAGCCCCAGCATTTT

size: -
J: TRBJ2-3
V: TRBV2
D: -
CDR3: CASRHPSQADTQYF
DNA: TGTGCCAGCAGGCACCCCTCACAGGCAGATACGCAGTATTTT

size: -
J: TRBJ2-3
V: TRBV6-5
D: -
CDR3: CASRTTRARTDTQYF
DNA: TGTGCCAGCAGGACTACTAGGGCCCGCACAGATACGCAGTATTTT

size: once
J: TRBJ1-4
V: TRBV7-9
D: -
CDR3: CASSSQGRDEKLFF
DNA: TGTGCCAGCAGCTCACAGGGTCGGGACGAAAAACTGTTTTTT

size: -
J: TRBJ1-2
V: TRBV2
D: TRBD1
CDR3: CASSEKGAPYGYTF
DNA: TGTGCCAGCAGTGAAAAGGGGGCACCCTATGGCTACACCTTC

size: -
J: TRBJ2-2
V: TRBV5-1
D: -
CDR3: CASSLGQGSNTGELFF
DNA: TGCGCCAGCAGCTTGGGTCAGGGCTCGAACACCGGGGAGCTGTTTTTT

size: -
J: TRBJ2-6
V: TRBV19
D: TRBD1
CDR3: CASSSLKGAGANVLTF
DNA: TGTGCCAGTAGTAGTCTGAAGGGGGCAGGGGCCAACGTCCTGACTTTC

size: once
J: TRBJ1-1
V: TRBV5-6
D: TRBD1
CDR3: CASTPRRGRNTEAFF
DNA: TGTGCCAGCACCCCTCGGAGGGGGCGGAACACTGAAGCTTTCTTT

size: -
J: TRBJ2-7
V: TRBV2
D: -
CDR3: CASSATWYEQYF
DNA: TGTGCCAGCAGTGCGACTTGGTACGAGCAGTACTTC

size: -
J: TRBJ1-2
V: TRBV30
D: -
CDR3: CAWNRGEAERSGYTF
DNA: TGTGCCTGGAATCGAGGGGAGGCGGAGAGGAGTGGCTACACCTTC

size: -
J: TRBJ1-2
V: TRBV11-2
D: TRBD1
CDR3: CASSLGGTGLYGYTF
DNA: TGTGCCAGCAGCTTAGGAGGGACAGGTCTGTATGGCTACACCTTC

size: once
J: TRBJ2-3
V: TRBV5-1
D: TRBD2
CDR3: CASSLEGRGSTDTQYF
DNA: TGCGCCAGCAGCCTGGAAGGGCGGGGGAGCACAGATACGCAGTATTTT

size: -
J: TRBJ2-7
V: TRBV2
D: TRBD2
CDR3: CASSEAGGGISYEQYF
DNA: TGTGCCAGCAGTGAGGCAGGCGGGGGTATCTCCTACGAGCAGTACTTC

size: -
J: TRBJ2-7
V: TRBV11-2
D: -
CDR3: CASSFGTRRAAEQYF
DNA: TGTGCCAGCAGCTTCGGGACACGGCGAGCGGCCGAGCAGTACTTC

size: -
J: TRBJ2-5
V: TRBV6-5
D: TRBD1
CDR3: CASSPWTGQETQYF
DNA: TGTGCCAGCAGTCCTTGGACAGGCCAAGAGACCCAGTACTTC

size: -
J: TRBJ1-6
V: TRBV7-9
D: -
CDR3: CASRRESSYNSPLHF
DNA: TGTGCCAGCAGACGGGAGAGCTCCTATAATTCACCCCTCCACTTT

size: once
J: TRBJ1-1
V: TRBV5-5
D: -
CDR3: CASSPPGDRTEAFF
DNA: TGTGCCAGCAGCCCCCCCGGAGATAGAACTGAAGCTTTCTTT

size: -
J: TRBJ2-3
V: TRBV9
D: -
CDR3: CASSVASLWRATDTQYF
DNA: TGTGCCAGCAGCGTAGCTAGTTTGTGGCGGGCCACAGATACGCAGTATTTT